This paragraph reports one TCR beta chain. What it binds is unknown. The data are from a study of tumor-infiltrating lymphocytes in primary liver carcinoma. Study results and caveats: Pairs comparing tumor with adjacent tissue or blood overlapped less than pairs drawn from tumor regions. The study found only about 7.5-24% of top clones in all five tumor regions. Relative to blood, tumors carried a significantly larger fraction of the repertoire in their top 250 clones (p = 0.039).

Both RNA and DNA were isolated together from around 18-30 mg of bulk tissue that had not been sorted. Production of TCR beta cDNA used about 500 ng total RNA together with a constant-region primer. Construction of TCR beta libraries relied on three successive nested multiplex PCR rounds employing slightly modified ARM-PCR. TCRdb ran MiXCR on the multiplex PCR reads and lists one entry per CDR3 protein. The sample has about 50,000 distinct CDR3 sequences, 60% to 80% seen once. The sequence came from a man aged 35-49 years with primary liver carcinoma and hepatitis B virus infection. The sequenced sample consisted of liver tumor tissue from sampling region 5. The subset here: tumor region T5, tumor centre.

The CDR3 spells CASSLGRRYEQYF. CDR3 DNA sequence: TGTGCCAGCAGTTTAGGTCGCAGGTACGAGCAGTACTTC. The rearrangement uses TRBV12-3 or TRBV12-4 and TRBJ2-7; D ambiguous. V was shortened by 1 base and J by 4 bases, with 8 bases between the two germline ends. The CDR3 is 13 amino acids.